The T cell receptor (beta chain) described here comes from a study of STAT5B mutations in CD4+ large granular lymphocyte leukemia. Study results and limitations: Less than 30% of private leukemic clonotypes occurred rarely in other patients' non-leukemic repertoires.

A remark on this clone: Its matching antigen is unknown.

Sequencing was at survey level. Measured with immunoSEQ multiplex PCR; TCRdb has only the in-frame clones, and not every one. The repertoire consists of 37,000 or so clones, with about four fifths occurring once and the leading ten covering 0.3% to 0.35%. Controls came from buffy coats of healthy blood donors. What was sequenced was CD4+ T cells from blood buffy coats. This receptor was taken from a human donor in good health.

For the CDR3, the DNA is TGTGCCAGCAGCTTTCAGGGAATCGCTGAAGCTTTCTTT. This sequence encodes CASSFQGIAEAFF. J is TRBJ1-1 and V is TRBV7-3; perhaps TRBD1 as D (5 bases). The CDR3 runs 13 residues. Trimming shortened V by 3 bases and J by 6 bases, and 11 bases separated the two germline ends. Germline values: CDR1 SGHTA, CDR2 FQGTGA.